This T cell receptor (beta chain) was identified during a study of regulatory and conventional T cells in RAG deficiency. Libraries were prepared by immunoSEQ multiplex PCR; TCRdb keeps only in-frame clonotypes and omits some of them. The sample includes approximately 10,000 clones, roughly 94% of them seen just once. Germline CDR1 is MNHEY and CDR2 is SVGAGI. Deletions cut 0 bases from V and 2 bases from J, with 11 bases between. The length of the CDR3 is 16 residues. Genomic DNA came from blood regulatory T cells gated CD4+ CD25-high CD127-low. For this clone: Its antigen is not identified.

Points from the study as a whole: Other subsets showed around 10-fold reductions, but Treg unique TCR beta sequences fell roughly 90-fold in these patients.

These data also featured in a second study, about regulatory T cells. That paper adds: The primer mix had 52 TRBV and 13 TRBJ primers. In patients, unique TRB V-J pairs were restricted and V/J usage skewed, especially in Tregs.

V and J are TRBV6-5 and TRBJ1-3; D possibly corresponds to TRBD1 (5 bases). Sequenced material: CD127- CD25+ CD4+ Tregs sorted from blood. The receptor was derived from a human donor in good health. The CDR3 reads CASSYSREYAGNTIYF. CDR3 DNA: TGTGCCAGCAGTTACTCCAGGGAATACGCTGGAAACACCATATATTTT.